This entry features one T cell receptor (beta chain) sequence. Its antigen is unknown. Base quality data are lacking; no much larger clone is found one base away. This record comes from a study of shared clonotypes between healthy human individuals (dated by TCRdb to the early 2020s). Describing the broader study: Three men and two women, aged 18 to 49 years, made up the cohort. Per donor, leukapheresis produced somewhere between about 0.94 and 9.5 billion PBMCs. Per donor, three plates each were used for CD4 naive and CD4 memory, two for CD8 naive, and one for CD8 memory. To increase sequencing depth and limit assay-specific biases, different laboratories used diverse techniques to prepare libraries and sequence TCR repertoires. Blood TCR repertoires of about five healthy adults were deeply sequenced to estimate repertoire size and the extent of clonotype sharing between individuals. General study outcomes and caveats: Higher generation probabilities were observed for clonotypes shared by all four sorted-subset donors than for non-shared clonotypes. Only blood was sampled, and tissue TCR repertoires likely differ from those in blood. The genetic and exposure-history diversity represented was limited by the small number of donors. Rarefaction of sorted-subset datasets indicated incomplete sequencing despite the large sequencing depth. Pairwise subsampling indicated that sequencing depth was expected to affect the degree of clonotype sharing among donors. Larger estimated clonotype richness was generally found for naive subsets than for memory subsets. When a few donors were compared, the shared fraction of clonotypes was roughly 5% for naive CD4, 3.5% to 4% for naive CD8, roughly 2.3% for memory CD4, and around 0.37% for memory CD8.

The donors were healthy, HIV-negative adults who had no recently reported acute infections or vaccinations. All donors were Caucasian adults living in Nashville, Tennessee, USA. CD4+ T cells were enriched through magnetic negative selection, after which naive cells were positively selected on CD45RA and the remaining negative fraction served as the memory subset. After blood collection by leukapheresis, PBMCs were isolated using Ficoll-Histopaque density gradient centrifugation and then cryopreserved in the vapor phase of liquid nitrogen. Purity and quantity of every magnetically sorted T cell population were checked by analytical flow cytometry. From each sorted fraction, genomic DNA was isolated and quantified by UV absorbance on a Nanodrop 2000c. V lost 5 bases and J lost 4 bases; the stretch between them is 17 bases long. Sequences SGHVS (CDR1) and FQNEAQ (CDR2) are obtained from the germline V gene. The CDR3 starts with the cysteine, ends with the phenylalanine, and has 15 residues. Only CDR3 DNA is held: 45 bases, read in frame from base 1.

Using the deep immunoSEQ assay, multiplex PCR amplified TCR CDR3 regions from genomic DNA. Extracted genomic DNA from each cell subset was spread evenly across all wells of several immunoSEQ 96-well plates, with each plate serving as a replicate. For sorted subsets, each replicate PCR was loaded with 150 to 250 ng genomic DNA, equivalent to about 30,000 T cell genomes. Purified libraries were measured with a Qubit 3.0 fluorometer, size-checked on a Bioanalyzer 2100, and measured again with the KAPA Library Quantification kit. Every immunoSEQ 96-well plate was sequenced on a separate single-read 150-cycle Illumina NextSeq 550 flow cell. Per the authors' processing: The immunoSEQ output contained only junctional sequences without quality scores, so filtering could not match that applied to full-length reads. Sequences were annotated with PyIR, a Python wrapper for IgBLAST v1.9, and V/J genes and CDR3 were assigned using IMGT germline references. Any read was removed if the V/J assignment was weak (E-value above 1e-6), the CDR3 was missing, or the read contained stop codons, out-of-frame junctions, or ambiguous translated residues. A V3J clonotype was defined by an identical inferred V gene, J gene, and CDR3 amino acid sequence. Percentage overlap between repertoires was calculated by dividing the number of shared unique clonotypes by the size of the smaller repertoire. Repertoire richness was assessed with RTK rarefaction, the Chao1 estimator, and Recon v2.1 estimates of unobserved clonotypes. OLGA was used to compute generation probabilities for all TCRbeta clonotypes that the gDNA method yielded from a few donors. The immuneACCESS repertoire file appears here via TCRdb, limited to in-frame rearrangements. These files lack a portion of the clones; in checked studies, under half of the deficit traces to unresolved V genes, and the cause of the others is not known. V, J and clone size derive from that table, while D and trimming were established from the DNA sequence. The sample includes around 1.5 million clones, with 95% to 99% observed a single time. 0.4% to 0.55% of the sample is taken by the ten largest.

This receptor chain uses TRBV7-8 and TRBJ1-2; a tentative D match to TRBD1 spans 5 bases. This clonotype originated in a young man in good health. The sequenced sample consisted of naive CD4+ T cells sorted from blood. The sample's cell subset or site label, decoded: CD45RA+ positively selected. The CDR3 corresponds to CASSPGDSAVYGYTF. Here is the DNA: TGTGCCAGCAGCCCGGGGGACTCAGCGGTCTATGGCTACACCTTC.